This TCR beta chain was profiled in a study of blood T cell repertoires in COVID-19. Study summary: Sites in the United States, Italy and Spain provided acute and convalescent COVID-19 samples.

The CDR3 sequence is 16 residues long. J lost 7 bases, V lost 0 bases, and 9 bases had no gene match. Looked up from germline, CDR1 is SGHRS and CDR2 is YFSETQ. Clones were sequenced by immunoSEQ multiplex PCR, and TCRdb holds only the in-frame ones, with some missing. The table records approximately 180,000 clones, more than 70% of them present only once. Specimen: peripheral blood. This receptor was identified in a man aged 35-49 years with active or convalescent COVID-19. The chain recombines TRBV5-1 with TRBJ2-1; 8 bases align to TRBD2. The CDR3 nucleotides read TGCGCCAGCAGCTTGGGTCTGCGGGGGGCACTTAATGAGCAGTTCTTC. Protein product: CASSLGLRGALNEQFF. Full variable domain (remainder filled in from reference TRBV5-1 and TRBJ2-1): KAGVTQTPRYLIKTRGQQVTLSCSPISGHRSVSWYQQTPGQGLQFLFEYFSETQRNKGNFPGRFSGRQFSNSRSEMNVSTLELGDSALYLCASSLGLRGALNEQFFGPGTRLTVL.